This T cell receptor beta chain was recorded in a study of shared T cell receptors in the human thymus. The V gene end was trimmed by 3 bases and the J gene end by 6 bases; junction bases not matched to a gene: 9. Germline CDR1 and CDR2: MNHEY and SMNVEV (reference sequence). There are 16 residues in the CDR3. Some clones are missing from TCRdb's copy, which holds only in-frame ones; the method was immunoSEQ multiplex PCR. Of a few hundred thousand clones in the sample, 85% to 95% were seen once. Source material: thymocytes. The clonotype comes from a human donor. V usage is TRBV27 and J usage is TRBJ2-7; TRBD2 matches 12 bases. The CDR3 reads CASSFPQTSGRCEQYF. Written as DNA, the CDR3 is TGTGCCAGCAGTTTTCCCCAGACTAGCGGGAGATGCGAGCAGTACTTC.